The sequence of this T cell receptor beta chain was determined in a study of shared clonotypes between healthy human individuals. Study results and caveats: Sequencing of the sorted subsets was shown by rarefaction to be incomplete despite large depth. Some naive CD4 clonotypes, roughly 4.7%, turned up in common across four donors.

Each replicate PCR on the sorted subsets used approximately 200 ng DNA (around 30,000 T cell genomes). Method: immunoSEQ multiplex PCR; TCRdb's copy keeps in-frame clones and lacks some. Of around 1.1 million clones in the sample, approximately 80% are singletons; the top ten hold roughly 0.61%. Regarding this clone: What it recognizes is unknown.

Losses at the gene ends were 5 bases for V and 4 bases for J; bases not matched to a gene: 4. CDR1 is SGHRS, CDR2 YFSETQ, per germline. The CDR3 runs to 14 residues. Nashville, Tennessee was home to all donors, each a Caucasian adult. This chain uses TRBV5-1 with TRBJ2-5; 11 bases line up with TRBD2. The sample taken for sequencing was memory CD4+ T cells from PBMCs. Subset specified: CD45RA-negative fraction. The sequence came from a young man in good health. Some clones in this sample may be carry-over from other donors' samples. Here the CDR3 reads CASRLAGVGETQYF. CDR3 bases: TGCGCCAGCAGACTAGCGGGAGTGGGAGAGACCCAGTACTTC.